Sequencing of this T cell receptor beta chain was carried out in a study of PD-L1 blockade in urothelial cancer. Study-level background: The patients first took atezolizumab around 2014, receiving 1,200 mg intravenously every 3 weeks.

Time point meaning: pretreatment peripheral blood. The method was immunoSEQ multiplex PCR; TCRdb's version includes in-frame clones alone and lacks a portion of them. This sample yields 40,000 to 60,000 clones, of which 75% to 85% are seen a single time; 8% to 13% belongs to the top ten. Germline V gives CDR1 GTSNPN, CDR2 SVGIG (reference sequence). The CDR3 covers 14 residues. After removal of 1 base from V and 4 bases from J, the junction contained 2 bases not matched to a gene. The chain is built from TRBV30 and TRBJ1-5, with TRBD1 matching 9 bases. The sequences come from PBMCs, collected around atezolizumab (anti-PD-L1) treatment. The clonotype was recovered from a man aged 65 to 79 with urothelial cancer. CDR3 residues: CAWSGGQGNQPQHF. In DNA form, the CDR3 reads TGTGCCTGGAGTGGGGGACAGGGTAATCAGCCCCAGCATTTT.